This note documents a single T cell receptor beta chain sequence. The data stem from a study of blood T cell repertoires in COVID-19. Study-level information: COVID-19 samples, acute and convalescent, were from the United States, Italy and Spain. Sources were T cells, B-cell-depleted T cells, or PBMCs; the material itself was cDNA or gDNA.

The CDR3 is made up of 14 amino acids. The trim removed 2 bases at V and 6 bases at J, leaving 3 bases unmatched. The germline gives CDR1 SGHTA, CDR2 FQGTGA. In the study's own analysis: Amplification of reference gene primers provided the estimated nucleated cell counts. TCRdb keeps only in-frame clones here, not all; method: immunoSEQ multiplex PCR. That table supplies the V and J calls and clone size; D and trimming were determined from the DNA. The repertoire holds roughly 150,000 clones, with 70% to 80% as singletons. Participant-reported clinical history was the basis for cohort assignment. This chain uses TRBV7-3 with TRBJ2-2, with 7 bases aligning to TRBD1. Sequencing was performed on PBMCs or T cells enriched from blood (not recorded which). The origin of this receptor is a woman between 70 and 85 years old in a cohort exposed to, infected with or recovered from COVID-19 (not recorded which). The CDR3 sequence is CASSLLGGPGELFF. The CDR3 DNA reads TGTGCCAGCAGCTTACTAGGGGGCCCCGGGGAGCTGTTTTTT.